These 30 T cell receptor beta chains share one sample of origin, sequenced in a study of blood T cell repertoires in COVID-19. TCRdb's copy holds only in-frame clones and misses some; the assay was immunoSEQ multiplex PCR. The table records more than 95,000 clones, roughly nine tenths of them present only once. Sequencing was performed on peripheral blood. These receptors originate from a human donor in a cohort sampled during active COVID-19.

The J gene is TRBJ2-3, the V gene TRBV6-4; D is possibly TRBD2 (5 bases). This CDR3 is built from 14 residues. The V end was cut by 3 bases, the J end by 4 bases, with 11 bases between. Germline CDR1 reads MRHNA; CDR2 reads SNTAGT. The CDR3 protein is CASSEFYGADTQYF. CDR3 DNA sequence: TGTGCCAGCAGTGAATTCTACGGGGCAGATACGCAGTATTTT.

A few counts support this clone. The chain combines TRBV14 with TRBJ2-2; D is unclear. The germline V gene encodes CDR1 SGHDN and CDR2 FVKESK. The CDR3 has 13 residues. The V end lost 4 bases, the J end lost 5 bases, and 8 bases lay between the germline ends. The CDR3 nucleotides are TGTGCCAGCAGCCCTCACCGGACCGGGGAGCTGTTTTTT. It encodes CASSPHRTGELFF.

The chain is built from TRBV24-1 and TRBJ1-1; 7 bases fit TRBD1. Germline V gene lookup returns CDR1 KGHDR and CDR2 SFDVKD. This CDR3 region has 16 residues. The V segment lost 10 bases and the J segment 2 bases; nucleotides outside the gene matches: 15. CDR3 in amino acids: CATGEGTVGPNTEAFF. The DNA of the CDR3 is TGTGCCACTGGTGAAGGGACAGTCGGGCCTAACACTGAAGCTTTCTTT.

The gene calls are TRBV27 and TRBJ1-1; 8 bases line up with TRBD1. Germline loops: CDR1 MNHEY, CDR2 SMNVEV (reference sequence). There are 16 residues in the CDR3. The V segment lost 5 bases and the J segment 3 bases; nucleotides outside the gene matches: 11. The CDR3: CASSRWTGRTDTEAFF. CDR3 bases: TGTGCCAGCAGTCGCTGGACAGGGAGAACGGACACTGAAGCTTTCTTT.

The J gene is TRBJ2-1, the V gene TRBV7-2; 9 bases are shared with TRBD2. This CDR3 is built from 15 residues. V gave up 5 bases and J gave up 3 bases; unmatched junction bases: 5. Germline values: CDR1 SGHTA, CDR2 FQGNSA. In DNA form, the CDR3 reads TGTGCCAGCAGCCCGACTAGCGGAAACTACAATGAGCAGTTCTTC. This encodes CASSPTSGNYNEQFF.

The table lists this clone with a count of one. This rearrangement joins TRBV5-1 to TRBJ2-3; D is unresolved. Trimming removed 1 base from V and 5 bases from J, with 8 bases in between. The germline V gene encodes CDR1 SGHRS and CDR2 YFSETQ. This CDR3 comprises 13 residues. CDR3 loop: CASSLPRLDTQYF. As DNA, the CDR3 is TGCGCCAGCAGCTTGCCCCGACTAGATACGCAGTATTTT. The full variable domain, in which reference TRBV5-1 and TRBJ2-3 provide the parts outside the CDR3, is KAGVTQTPRYLIKTRGQQVTLSCSPISGHRSVSWYQQTPGQGLQFLFEYFSETQRNKGNFPGRFSGRQFSNSRSEMNVSTLELGDSALYLCASSLPRLDTQYFGPGTRLTVL.

This chain connects TRBV28 to TRBJ1-6; a weak D match, TRBD1 (6 bases). V was shortened by 4 bases and J by 0 bases, with 16 bases between the two germline ends. The CDR3 loop spans 18 amino acids. CDR1 is MDHEN, CDR2 SYDVKM, per germline. The chain's CDR3 is CASSWRTGLSSYNSPLHF. CDR3 bases: TGTGCCAGCAGTTGGAGAACAGGGTTAAGCTCCTATAATTCACCCCTCCACTTT.

The rearrangement uses TRBV5-1 and TRBJ2-1; the D is unclear. The CDR3 covers 16 residues. Trimming removed 1 base from V and 0 bases from J, with 11 bases in between. In germline, CDR1 is SGHRS, CDR2 YFSETQ. The CDR3 DNA sequence: TGCGCCAGCAGCTTGTTGCCCATCAGCTCCTACAATGAGCAGTTCTTC. Translated, it gives CASSLLPISSYNEQFF.

The chain links TRBV30 to TRBJ1-6; D call uncertain. V dropped 0 bases and J dropped 7 bases, with 7 bases sitting between them. CDR3 length: 13 residues. The germline gives CDR1 GTSNPN, CDR2 SVGIG (reference sequence). Here the CDR3 reads CAWSVSVNSPLHF. The CDR3 bases are TGTGCCTGGAGTGTCTCAGTCAATTCACCCCTCCACTTT.

The chain employs TRBV30 and TRBJ1-2; the match to TRBD1 covers 7 bases. After removal of 2 bases from V and 4 bases from J, the junction contained 4 bases not matched to a gene. The length of the CDR3 is 13 residues. From germline, CDR1 is GTSNPN and CDR2 SVGIG (reference sequence). The CDR3 DNA reads TGTGCCTGGAGTAAAGGGGACAGCTATGGCTACACCTTC. Its translation: CAWSKGDSYGYTF.

V is TRBV9 and J is TRBJ1-4; 7 nucleotides align to TRBD1. The CDR3 has 15 residues. Trimming removed 3 bases from V and 4 bases from J; junction bases left unmatched: 6. The V gene's germline CDR1 is SGDLS and CDR2 YYNGEE. CDR3 loop: CASSGAGTDNEKLFF. The CDR3 DNA sequence: TGTGCCAGCAGCGGTGCAGGGACAGATAATGAAAAACTGTTTTTT. The whole variable domain, remainder taken from reference TRBV9 and TRBJ1-4, is DSGVTQTPKHLITATGQRVTLRCSPRSGDLSVYWYQQSLDQGLQFLIQYYNGEERAKGNILERFSAQQFPDLHSELNLSSLELGDSALYFCASSGAGTDNEKLFFGSGTQLSVL.

The chain recombines TRBV12-5 with TRBJ2-2; TRBD2 agrees at 8 bases. Germline CDR1 is LGHNT and CDR2 is FRNRAP. The CDR3 is 16 residues long. Trimming removed 2 bases from V and 0 bases from J; junction bases left unmatched: 2. DNA of the CDR3: TGTGCTAGTGGTTTGAGGGGACTAGCGAACACCGGGGAGCTGTTTTTT. It is translated as CASGLRGLANTGELFF. Complete variable domain (other parts from reference TRBV12-5 and TRBJ2-2): DARVTQTPRHKVTEMGQEVTMRCQPILGHNTVFWYRQTMMQGLELLAYFRNRAPLDDSGMPKDRFSAEMPDATLATLKIQPSEPRDSAVYFCASGLRGLANTGELFFGEGSRLTVL.

V gene TRBV2 combines with J gene TRBJ2-7; D uncertain. The V and J ends lost 5 bases and 0 bases respectively, with 17 bases between them. The CDR3 has 16 residues. Germline V gene data show CDR1 as SNHLY and CDR2 as FYNNEI. CDR3 residues: CASSRSGQVSSYEQYF. In DNA form, the CDR3 reads TGTGCCAGCAGTCGATCTGGGCAGGTTAGCTCCTACGAGCAGTACTTC.

This chain links TRBV19 with TRBJ2-3, with D maybe TRBD2 (5 bases). V gave up 3 bases and J gave up 0 bases, with 10 bases separating them. From germline, CDR1 is LNHDA and CDR2 SQIVND (reference sequence). The CDR3 loop spans 15 amino acids. For the CDR3, the DNA is TGTGCCAGTAGTATTTTCGGCGGGAGCACAGATACGCAGTATTTT. Its translation: CASSIFGGSTDTQYF.

This chain uses TRBV7-2 with TRBJ1-2; D may be TRBD1 (5 bases). Germline CDR1 and CDR2: SGHTA and FQGNSA. Trimming removed 7 bases from V and 2 bases from J, with 11 bases in between. The CDR3 is made up of 13 amino acids. CDR3 DNA: TGTGCCAGCACCTTTGACAGAAACTATGGCTACACCTTC. Translation: CASTFDRNYGYTF.

The chain employs TRBV30 and TRBJ2-2; D is perhaps TRBD2 (5 bases). This CDR3 has 14 amino acids. Germline V gives CDR1 GTSNPN, CDR2 SVGIG (reference sequence). V dropped 5 bases and J dropped 7 bases, with 17 bases sitting between them. In nucleotides, the CDR3 is TGTGCCTGGGACTACGGGATTGCTGGCGGGGAGCTGTTTTTT. Amino acid sequence: CAWDYGIAGGELFF.

The chain employs TRBV3-1 (or the pseudogene TRBV3-2) and TRBJ2-1, with D maybe TRBD2 (5 bases). There are 12 residues in the CDR3. Trimming cost V 4 bases and J 10 bases, with 11 bases left between them. In germline, CDR1 is LGHDT, CDR2 YNNKEL (reference sequence). The CDR3 spells CASSRKGGEQFF. CDR3 sequence (DNA): TGTGCCAGCAGCCGAAAGGGCGGGGAGCAGTTCTTC.

V is TRBV2 and J is TRBJ1-5; TRBD1 is a possible D gene (5 bases). The CDR3 loop spans 18 amino acids. Deletions cut 8 bases from V and 4 bases from J, with 27 bases between. Per germline, CDR1 SNHLY and CDR2 FYNNEI. The CDR3 region has the DNA TGTGCCAGCGGGGTATTTTCAAATGGCGACAGAGATAATCAGCCCCAGCATTTT. This translates into CASGVFSNGDRDNQPQHF.

The table lists this clone with a few counts. The V gene is TRBV3-1 (or the pseudogene TRBV3-2), the J gene TRBJ1-1, with D tentatively TRBD1 (6 bases). The germline V and J ends were trimmed by 1 base and 11 bases, with 14 bases remaining between them. This CDR3 comprises 13 residues. CDR1 and CDR2 (germline): LGHDT, YNNKEL (reference sequence). The CDR3 nucleotides read TGTGCCAGCAGCCAAGTCTCGACAGGTTCTGCTTTCTTT. Translated: CASSQVSTGSAFF.

The CDR3 DNA sequence: TGTGCCAGCAGTCCCCGGGACAGGGATGAAAAACTGTTTTTT. Translated, it gives CASSPRDRDEKLFF. The rearrangement joins TRBV28 to TRBJ1-4; 9 positions match TRBD1. The junction had 4 bases not matched to a gene; V was cut back by 5 bases and J by 6 bases. This CDR3 comprises 14 residues. In germline, CDR1 is MDHEN, CDR2 SYDVKM.

The CDR3 DNA reads TGTGCCAGTAGTATTACTAGCGGGAGTCTCGAGCAGTACTTC. Residues: CASSITSGSLEQYF. The chain couples TRBV19 to TRBJ2-7; 11 bases fit TRBD2. The CDR3 covers 14 residues. Germline trimming cut 3 bases from V and 6 bases from J; bases unmatched to any gene: 4. Germline V gene sequence: CDR1 LNHDA, CDR2 SQIVND (reference sequence).

The rearrangement joins TRBV6-5 to TRBJ1-1; D not resolved. Between the trimmed V and J ends, which lost 2 bases and 6 bases, there was a span of 19 bases. CDR1 MNHEY and CDR2 SVGAGI come from the germline V gene. The CDR3 covers 16 residues. The CDR3 DNA is TGTGCCAGCAGTTACCGGGGTGCAGGAGGGAGGCCTGAAGCTTTCTTT. This translates into CASSYRGAGGRPEAFF.

This clone has a single count. The chain recombines TRBV9 with TRBJ2-7; 7 bases map to TRBD2. This CDR3 has 15 amino acids. The J segment lost 6 bases and the V segment lost 4 bases, leaving 13 bases of the junction unmatched. The germline CDR1 and CDR2 sequences are SGDLS and YYNGEE. CDR3 sequence reads: CASSPMGLSGSEQYF. The CDR3 DNA reads TGTGCCAGCAGCCCCATGGGACTAAGCGGGTCCGAGCAGTACTTC.

The chain employs TRBV9 and TRBJ2-3, with 10 bases that match TRBD2. V shed 0 bases, J shed 5 bases, and the junction held 6 bases outside the gene matches. CDR3 size: 16 residues. Per germline, CDR1 SGDLS and CDR2 YYNGEE. Written as DNA, the CDR3 is TGTGCCAGCAGCGTAGGACCACTAGCGGGGCAAGATACGCAGTATTTT. Its protein product is CASSVGPLAGQDTQYF.

This chain joins TRBV5-8 and TRBJ1-5; 7 bases match TRBD1. Trimming removed 2 bases from V and 1 base from J; junction bases left unmatched: 9. The CDR3 length is 17 residues. Looked up from germline, CDR1 is SGHTS and CDR2 is YDEGEE. The CDR3 sequence is CASSFTPTGMSNQPQHF. CDR3 bases: TGTGCCAGCAGCTTTACCCCGACAGGGATGAGCAATCAGCCCCAGCATTTT.

J is TRBJ2-6 and V is TRBV19; possibly TRBD2 for D (6 bases). CDR3 length: 15 residues. Trimming left V 5 bases short and J 0 bases short, with 8 bases between. Looked up from germline, CDR1 is LNHDA and CDR2 is SQIVND (reference sequence). CDR3 in amino acids: CASSWDFSGANVLTF. The CDR3 region has the DNA TGTGCCAGTAGTTGGGACTTCTCTGGGGCCAACGTCCTGACTTTC.

V usage is TRBV29-1 and J usage is TRBJ1-1; 9 bases map to TRBD1. Trimming removed 5 bases from V and 3 bases from J; junction bases left unmatched: 10. Germline-derived CDR1 and CDR2 are SQVTM and ANQGSEA. The CDR3 consists of 15 residues. The CDR3 protein is CSVLDRGGRDTEAFF. CDR3 nucleotide sequence: TGCAGCGTTTTAGACAGGGGGGGGAGGGACACTGAAGCTTTCTTT.

The chain links TRBV5-5 to TRBJ2-7, with a possible D match to TRBD2 (5 bases). V lost 4 bases and J lost 5, with 10 bases in between. This CDR3 contains 12 residues. Germline V gene sequence: CDR1 SGHKS, CDR2 YYEKEE (reference sequence). The CDR3 loop reads CASSPDLDEQYF. In DNA form, the CDR3 reads TGTGCCAGCAGCCCGGACTTGGACGAGCAGTACTTC.

The gene calls are TRBV30 and TRBJ1-5; 7 bases are shared with TRBD1. CDR1 and CDR2 from the germline V gene are GTSNPN and SVGIG (reference sequence). This CDR3 spans 15 amino acids. V gave up 2 bases and J gave up 4 bases; unmatched junction bases: 8. The CDR3 region is CAWSPGQLRNQPQHF. Here the CDR3 DNA reads TGTGCCTGGAGTCCGGGACAGCTTAGGAATCAGCCCCAGCATTTT.

This clone was observed once. This chain joins TRBV19 and TRBJ2-1, with 9 bases aligning to TRBD2. The ends lost 3 bases at V and 7 bases at J; junction bases unmatched: 7. The CDR3 extends over 15 amino acids. Germline V gene data show CDR1 as LNHDA and CDR2 as SQIVND (reference sequence). CDR3 sequence reads: CASSIGSGSVNEQFF. DNA for the CDR3: TGTGCCAGTAGTATCGGTAGCGGGAGTGTGAATGAGCAGTTCTTC.